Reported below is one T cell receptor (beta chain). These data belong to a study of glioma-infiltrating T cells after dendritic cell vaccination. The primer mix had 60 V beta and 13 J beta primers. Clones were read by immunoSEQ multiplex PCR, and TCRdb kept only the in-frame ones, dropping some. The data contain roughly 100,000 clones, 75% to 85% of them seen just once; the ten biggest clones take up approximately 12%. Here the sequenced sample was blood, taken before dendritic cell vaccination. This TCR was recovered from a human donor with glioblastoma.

DNA of the CDR3: TGTGCCAGCAGCCAAGGGTTGCAGGAGACCCAGTACTTC. Translation gives CASSQGLQETQYF. The chain uses TRBV14 and TRBJ2-5; no definite D call. The V end lost 1 base, the J end lost 5 bases, and 8 bases lay between the germline ends. Germline CDR1 and CDR2: SGHDN and FVKESK. The CDR3 contains 13 residues. Looking up the rest from reference TRBV14 and TRBJ2-5 gives the full variable domain: EAGVTQFPSHSVIEKGQTVTLRCDPISGHDNLYWYRRVMGKEIKFLLHFVKESKQDESGMPNNRFLAERTGGTYSTLKVQPAELEDSGVYFCASSQGLQETQYFGPGTRLLVL.